This T cell receptor (beta chain) is from a study of blood T cell repertoires in COVID-19. For the study at large: PBMCs, B-cell-depleted T cells, or T cells were the source of the cDNA or gDNA that made up the material.

Per germline, CDR1 SNHLY and CDR2 FYNNEI. Trimming took off 2 bases at V and 8 bases at J, with 12 bases between the two ends. This CDR3 is built from 13 residues. Per the original methods: Reference gene primer amplification gave estimated nucleated cell counts. Measured with immunoSEQ multiplex PCR; TCRdb has only the in-frame clones, and not every one. The V and J calls and clone size are taken from that table; D and trimming were inferred from the DNA. The sample has about 300,000 clones; around nine tenths are singletons. The origin of this receptor is a man in his forties or fifties with acute or convalescent COVID-19. The chain recombines TRBV2 with TRBJ1-1; D call uncertain. Sequencing was performed on peripheral blood. CDR3 region: CASSENFSTEAFF. The DNA of the CDR3 is TGTGCCAGCAGTGAAAATTTTAGTACGGAAGCTTTCTTT. The complete variable domain, with remaining parts taken from reference TRBV2 and TRBJ1-1, reads EPEVTQTPSHQVTQMGQEVILRCVPISNHLYFYWYRQILGQKVEFLVSFYNNEISEKSEIFDDQFSVERPDGSNFTLKIRSTKLEDSAMYFCASSENFSTEAFFGQGTRLTVV.